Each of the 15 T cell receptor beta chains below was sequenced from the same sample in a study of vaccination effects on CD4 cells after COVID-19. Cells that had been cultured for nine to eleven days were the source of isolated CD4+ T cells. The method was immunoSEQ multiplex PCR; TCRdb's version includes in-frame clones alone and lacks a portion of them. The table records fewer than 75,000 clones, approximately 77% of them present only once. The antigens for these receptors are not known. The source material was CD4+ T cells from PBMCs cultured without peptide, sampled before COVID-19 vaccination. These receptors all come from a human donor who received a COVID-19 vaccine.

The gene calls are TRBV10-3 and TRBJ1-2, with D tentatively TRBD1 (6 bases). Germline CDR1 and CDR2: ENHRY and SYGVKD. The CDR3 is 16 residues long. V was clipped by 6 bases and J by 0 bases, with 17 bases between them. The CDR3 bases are TGTGCCATCAGGATGACAGGACCTTCTTCTAACTATGGCTACACCTTC. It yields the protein CAIRMTGPSSNYGYTF.

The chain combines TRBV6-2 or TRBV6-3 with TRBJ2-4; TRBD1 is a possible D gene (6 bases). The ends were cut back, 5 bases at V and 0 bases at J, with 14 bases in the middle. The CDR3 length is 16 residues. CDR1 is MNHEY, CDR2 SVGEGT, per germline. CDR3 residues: CASSPWTVLAKNIQYF. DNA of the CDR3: TGTGCCAGCAGTCCCTGGACAGTTCTAGCCAAAAACATTCAGTACTTC.

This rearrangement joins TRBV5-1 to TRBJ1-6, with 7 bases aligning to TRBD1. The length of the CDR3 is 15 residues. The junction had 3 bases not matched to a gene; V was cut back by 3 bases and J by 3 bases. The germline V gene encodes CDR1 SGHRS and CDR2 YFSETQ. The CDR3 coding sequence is TGCGCCAGCAGCTCGACAGGGAGCTATAATTCACCCCTCCACTTT. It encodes CASSSTGSYNSPLHF.

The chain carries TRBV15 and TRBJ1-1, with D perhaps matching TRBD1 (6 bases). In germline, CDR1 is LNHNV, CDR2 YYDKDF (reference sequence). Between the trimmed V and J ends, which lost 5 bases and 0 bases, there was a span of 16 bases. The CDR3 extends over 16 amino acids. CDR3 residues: CATSPRGTKMNTEAFF. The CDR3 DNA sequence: TGTGCCACCAGCCCCCGCGGGACAAAGATGAACACTGAAGCTTTCTTT.

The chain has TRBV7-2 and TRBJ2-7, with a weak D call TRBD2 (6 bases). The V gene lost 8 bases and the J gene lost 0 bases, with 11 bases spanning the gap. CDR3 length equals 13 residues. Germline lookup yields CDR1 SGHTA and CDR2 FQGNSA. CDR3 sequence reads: CASATTSSYEQYV. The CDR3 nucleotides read TGTGCCAGCGCTACGACTAGCTCCTACGAGCAGTACGTC.

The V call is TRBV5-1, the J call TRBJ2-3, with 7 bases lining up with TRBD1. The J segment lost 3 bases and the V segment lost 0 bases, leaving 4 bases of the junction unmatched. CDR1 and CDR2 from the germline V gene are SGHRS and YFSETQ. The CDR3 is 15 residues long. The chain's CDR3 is CASSLVRRGTDTQYF. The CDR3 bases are TGCGCCAGCAGCTTGGTGCGCAGGGGGACAGATACGCAGTATTTT.

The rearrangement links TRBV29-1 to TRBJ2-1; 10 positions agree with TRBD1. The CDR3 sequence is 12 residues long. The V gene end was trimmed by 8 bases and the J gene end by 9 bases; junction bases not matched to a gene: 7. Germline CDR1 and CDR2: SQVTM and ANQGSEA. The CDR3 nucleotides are TGCAGCCGCACGACAGGGGGCGGTGAGCAGTTCTTC. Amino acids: CSRTTGGGEQFF.

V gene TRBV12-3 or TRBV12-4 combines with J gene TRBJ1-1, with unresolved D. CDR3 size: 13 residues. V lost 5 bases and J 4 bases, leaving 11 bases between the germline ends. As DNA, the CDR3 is TGTGCCAGCAGTGCATCTTATGGCACTGAAGCTTTCTTT. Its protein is CASSASYGTEAFF.

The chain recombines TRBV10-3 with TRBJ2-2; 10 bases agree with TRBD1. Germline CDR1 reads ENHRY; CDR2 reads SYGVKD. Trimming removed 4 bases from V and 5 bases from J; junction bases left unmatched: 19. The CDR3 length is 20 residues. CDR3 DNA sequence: TGTGCCATCAGTGCTCGACCGGGACAGGGGATAAAAAGGGATACCGGGGAGCTGTTTTTT. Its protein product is CAISARPGQGIKRDTGELFF.

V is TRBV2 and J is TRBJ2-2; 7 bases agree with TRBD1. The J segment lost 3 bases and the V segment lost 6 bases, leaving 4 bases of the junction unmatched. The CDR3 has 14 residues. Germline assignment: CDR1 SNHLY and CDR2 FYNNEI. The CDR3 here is CASSDRADTGELFF. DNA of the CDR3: TGTGCCAGCAGCGACAGGGCGGACACCGGGGAGCTGTTTTTT.

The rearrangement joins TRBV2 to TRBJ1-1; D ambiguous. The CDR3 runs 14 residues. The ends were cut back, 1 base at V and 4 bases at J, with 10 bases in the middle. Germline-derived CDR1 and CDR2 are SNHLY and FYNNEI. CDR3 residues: CASSEGFLGTEAFF. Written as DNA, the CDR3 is TGTGCCAGCAGTGAAGGTTTTTTGGGCACTGAAGCTTTCTTT.

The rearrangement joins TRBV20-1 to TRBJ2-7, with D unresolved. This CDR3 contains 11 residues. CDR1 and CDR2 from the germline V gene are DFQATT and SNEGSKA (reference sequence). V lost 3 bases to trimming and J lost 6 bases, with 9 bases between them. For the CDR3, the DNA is TGCAGTGCTAGTTGGGGTGGCGAGCAGTACGTC. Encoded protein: CSASWGGEQYV.

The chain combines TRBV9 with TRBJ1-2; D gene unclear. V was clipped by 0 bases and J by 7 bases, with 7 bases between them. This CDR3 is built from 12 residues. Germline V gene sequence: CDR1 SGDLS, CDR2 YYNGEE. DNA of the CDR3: TGTGCCAGCAGCGTAGCGGGATCTGGCTACACCTTC. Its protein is CASSVAGSGYTF.

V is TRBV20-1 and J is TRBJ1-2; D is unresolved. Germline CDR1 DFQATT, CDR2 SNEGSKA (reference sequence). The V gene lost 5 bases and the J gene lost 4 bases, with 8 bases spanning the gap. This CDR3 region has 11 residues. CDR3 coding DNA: TGCAGTGCTTTTCACAGCTATGGCTACACCTTC. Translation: CSAFHSYGYTF.

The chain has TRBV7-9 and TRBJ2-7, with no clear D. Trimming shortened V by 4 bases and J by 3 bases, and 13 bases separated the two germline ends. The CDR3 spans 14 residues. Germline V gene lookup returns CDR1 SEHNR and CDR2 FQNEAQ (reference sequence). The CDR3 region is CASSWCTVHYEQYV. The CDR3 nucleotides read TGTGCCAGCAGCTGGTGCACGGTACACTACGAGCAGTACGTC.